In this sample, the clone carrying this T cell receptor beta chain turned up a few times. The antigen is unknown. This record comes from a study of CD8 T cells in ankylosing spondylitis. The V gene lost 2 bases and the J gene lost 4 bases, with 12 bases spanning the gap. This CDR3 has 14 amino acids. Germline CDR1 SGHDT, CDR2 YYEEEE. The authors made TCR beta libraries by quantitative 5'-RACE with molecular barcodes. TCRdb used MiXCR to reprocess the 5' RACE reads, holding one entry per CDR3 protein. The sample carries about 340,000 distinct CDR3 sequences, about 14% recorded once. General observations from the study: Within ankylosing spondylitis blood, a TCR beta motif made up of roughly eight highly homologous variants appeared to be characteristic. Disease-linked clones reportedly concentrated significantly in matched ankylosing spondylitis synovial fluid.

This sequence was found in a male donor with ankylosing spondylitis or in good health (not recorded which). This sequence joins TRBV5-6 and TRBJ1-2, with D tentatively TRBD1 (5 bases). The specimen was blood, either unsorted or a sorted T cell fraction (not recorded which). CDR3 residues: CASSLSTGLYGYTF. The DNA of the CDR3 is TGTGCCAGCAGCTTATCGACGGGGCTCTATGGCTACACCTTC.